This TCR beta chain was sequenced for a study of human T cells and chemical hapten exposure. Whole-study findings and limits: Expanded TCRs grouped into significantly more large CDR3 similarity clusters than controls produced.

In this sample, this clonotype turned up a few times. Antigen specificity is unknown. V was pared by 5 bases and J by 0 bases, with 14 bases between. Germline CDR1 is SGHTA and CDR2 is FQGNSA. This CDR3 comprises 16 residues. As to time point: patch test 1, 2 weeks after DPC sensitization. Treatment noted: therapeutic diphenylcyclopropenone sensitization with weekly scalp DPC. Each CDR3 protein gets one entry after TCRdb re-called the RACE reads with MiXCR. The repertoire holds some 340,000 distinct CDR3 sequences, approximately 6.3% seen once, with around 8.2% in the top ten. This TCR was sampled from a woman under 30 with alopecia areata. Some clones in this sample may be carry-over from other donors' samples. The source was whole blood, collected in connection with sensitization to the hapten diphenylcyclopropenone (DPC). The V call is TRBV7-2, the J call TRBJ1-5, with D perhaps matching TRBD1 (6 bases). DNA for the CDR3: TGTGCCAGCAGCCCTTTCGGACAGAATAGCAATCAGCCCCAGCATTTT. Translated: CASSPFGQNSNQPQHF.